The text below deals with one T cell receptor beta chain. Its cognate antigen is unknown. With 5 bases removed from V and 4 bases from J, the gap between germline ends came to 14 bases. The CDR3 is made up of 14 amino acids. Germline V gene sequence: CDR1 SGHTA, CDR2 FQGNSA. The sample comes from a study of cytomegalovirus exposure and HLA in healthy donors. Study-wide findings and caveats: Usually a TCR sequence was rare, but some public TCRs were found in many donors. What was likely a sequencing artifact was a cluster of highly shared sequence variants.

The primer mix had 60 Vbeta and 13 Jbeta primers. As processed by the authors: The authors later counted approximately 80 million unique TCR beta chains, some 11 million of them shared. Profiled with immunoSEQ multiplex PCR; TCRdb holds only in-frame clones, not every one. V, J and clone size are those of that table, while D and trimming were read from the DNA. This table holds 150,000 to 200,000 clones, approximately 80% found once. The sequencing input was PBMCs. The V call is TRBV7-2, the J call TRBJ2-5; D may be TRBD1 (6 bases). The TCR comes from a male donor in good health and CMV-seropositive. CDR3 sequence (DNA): TGTGCCAGCAGCCCCAGGTGGGGGCGAGAGACCCAGTACTTC. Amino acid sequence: CASSPRWGRETQYF.